This T cell receptor beta chain was obtained from a study of blood T cell repertoires in COVID-19. Background on the study: Samples taken during acute and convalescent COVID-19 were collected in the United States, Italy and Spain.

V dropped 4 bases and J dropped 3; count of bases not matched to a gene: 12. This CDR3 contains 18 residues. Germline V gene sequence: CDR1 MGHDK, CDR2 SYGVNS. How the authors handled the data: Nucleated cell counts were estimated from reference gene primer amplification. Data came from immunoSEQ multiplex PCR; TCRdb stores just in-frame clones and leaves some out. V, J and clone size are those of that table, while D and trimming were read from the DNA. The sample records under 200,000 clones, about 74% being singletons. The rearrangement uses TRBV25-1 and TRBJ2-1; 10 bases are a match to TRBD2. This sequence was found in a man in his sixties with acute or convalescent COVID-19. The sequencing sample was made of peripheral blood. In nucleotides, the CDR3 is TGTGCCAGCAGTGTAGACATCGGACTAGCGGCGGACTACAATGAGCAGTTCTTC. Encoded protein: CASSVDIGLAADYNEQFF.